The rows below give T cell receptor beta chains drawn from one sample of a study of control samples from healthy donors and cancer patients. Only in-frame clones appear in the TCRdb table, and some are missing; sequencing was by immunoSEQ multiplex PCR. Of 90,000 to 130,000 clones detected, 88% appear once; the ten largest clones hold around 3.5%. Source material: PBMCs. The source of these receptors is a woman aged 60-75 years with lung cancer. The CDR3 runs from the conserved cysteine through the conserved F or W. D genes are given only for firm matches. A row's size may be missing; if present it is once, few, many or a size class.

d_gene	v_gene	j_gene	abundance	CDR3nt	CDR3aa
NA	TRBV11-2	TRBJ1-2	NA	TGTGCCAGCAGCTTAGATCAGTTTGTATCCCTCTATGGCTACACCTTC	CASSLDQFVSLYGYTF
NA	TRBV6-5	TRBJ1-3	NA	TGTGCCAGCAGCCTAGATCTAAGCTCTGGAAACACCATATATTTT	CASSLDLSSGNTIYF
NA	TRBV9	TRBJ1-4	NA	TGTGCCAGCAGCGTAGCGGTTTTACCTAATGAAAAACTGTTTTTT	CASSVAVLPNEKLFF
TRBD2	TRBV7-3	TRBJ2-7	once	TGTGCCAGCAGCAGCGGGGACTTCGGGGACGAGCAGTACTTC	CASSSGDFGDEQYF
NA	TRBV2	TRBJ2-7	NA	TGTGCCAGCAGCCTGGGGGGACTCACGAGGGACGAGCAGTACTTC	CASSLGGLTRDEQYF
NA	TRBV19	TRBJ1-6	NA	TGTGCCAGTAGTACCGGGCTAGATTCACCCCTCCACTTT	CASSTGLDSPLHF
TRBD2	TRBV6-1	TRBJ2-5	NA	TGTGCCAGCAGTGCGAAGCCCTACCCAGCGGGAGCACGGGAGACCCAGTACTTC	CASSAKPYPAGARETQYF
TRBD1	TRBV7-2	TRBJ1-1	NA	TGTGCCAGCAGCTTACAGGGGGTTGGGACTGAAGCTTTCTTT	CASSLQGVGTEAFF
TRBD1	TRBV6-1	TRBJ1-2	NA	TGTGCCAGCAGTGAAGGGTGGCAGGGGGCGGATGGCTACACCTTC	CASSEGWQGADGYTF
NA	TRBV5-1	TRBJ2-1	NA	TGCGCCAGCCGTCTCCAGGGGAGCTACAATGAGCAGTTCTTC	CASRLQGSYNEQFF
NA	TRBV4-1	TRBJ1-1	NA	TGCGCCAGCAGCCAAGTCCCAGGGGTGGACACTGAAGCTTTCTTT	CASSQVPGVDTEAFF
NA	TRBV28	TRBJ2-5	NA	TGTGCCAGCAGTTTAGGGGGGGCAGAGACCCAGTACTTC	CASSLGGAETQYF
NA	TRBV6-5	TRBJ2-1	NA	TGTGCCAGCACTCCATCATTGGTTGCTGAGCAGTTCTTC	CASTPSLVAEQFF
NA	TRBV15	TRBJ1-5	NA	TGTGCCACCAGCAGAGGTCGGACAGAGGGCCATCAGCCCCAGCATTTT	CATSRGRTEGHQPQHF
NA	TRBV7-2	TRBJ1-2	NA	TGTGCCAGCAGCTTGGGACTGTCTAACTATGGCTACACCTTC	CASSLGLSNYGYTF
NA	TRBV12-3/TRBV12-4	TRBJ1-2	NA	TGTGCCAGCAGTGTCACAGGGTACTATGGCTACACCTTC	CASSVTGYYGYTF
NA	TRBV11-2	TRBJ2-1	NA	TGTGCCAGCAGCTCCAGACTAGTGCTGAACAATGAGCAGTTCTTC	CASSSRLVLNNEQFF
NA	TRBV19	TRBJ2-5	NA	TGTGCCAGTAGTAGTCCCACGGGGTACCAAGAGACCCAGTACTTC	CASSSPTGYQETQYF
TRBD1	TRBV18	TRBJ1-2	NA	TGTGCCAGCTCACCCCAGGACAGGGAGGATGGCTACACCTTC	CASSPQDREDGYTF
NA	TRBV7-3	TRBJ1-5	NA	TGTGCCAGCAGCTCGGGAGTCAATCAGCCCCAGCATTTT	CASSSGVNQPQHF
NA	TRBV3-1/TRBV3-2	TRBJ1-2	NA	TGTGCCAGCAGCCAAGATCTTGGGGGGTCCGGCTATGGCTACACCTTC	CASSQDLGGSGYGYTF
NA	TRBV5-1	TRBJ2-3	NA	TGCGCCAGCAGCCTCAGGGGCGCGAGCACAGATACGCAGTATTTT	CASSLRGASTDTQYF
NA	TRBV30	TRBJ2-3	NA	TGTGCCTGGAGTGTACGTGCCTACGAGGGAACAGATACGCAGTATTTT	CAWSVRAYEGTDTQYF
TRBD1	TRBV19	TRBJ2-7	NA	TGTGCCAGTAGTGTCGGGACAGGGGGCCACGAGCAGTACTTC	CASSVGTGGHEQYF
NA	TRBV6-5	TRBJ1-2	once	TGTGCCAGCAGTTACTCTTACACGGGGGCGGGAGGCTACACCTTC	CASSYSYTGAGGYTF
NA	TRBV3-1/TRBV3-2	TRBJ2-7	NA	TGTGCCAGCAGCCACGGCCCTGGCGAGCAGTACTTC	CASSHGPGEQYF
NA	TRBV2	TRBJ1-2	NA	TGTGCCAGCAGCGTGAGTTCCAAATATGGCTACACCTTC	CASSVSSKYGYTF
TRBD1	TRBV12-3/TRBV12-4	TRBJ1-2	NA	TGTGCCAGCGGTGGACAGGGGGCGCGGGGCTACACCTTC	CASGGQGARGYTF
TRBD1	TRBV29-1	TRBJ1-2	once	TGCAGCGTACCGGGACAGGGGGATGGCTACACCTTC	CSVPGQGDGYTF
TRBD1	TRBV7-9	TRBJ1-5	NA	TGTGCCAGCAGCAAGGGACAGGTGCAGCCCCAGCATTTT	CASSKGQVQPQHF
TRBD1	TRBV3-1/TRBV3-2	TRBJ1-1	NA	TGTGCCAGCAGCCAAGACCAGGGGGCTAGAGCTTTCTTT	CASSQDQGARAFF
NA	TRBV5-8	TRBJ2-5	NA	TGTGCCAGCAGCTCCGGGACCCAAATGGCCCAGTACTTC	CASSSGTQMAQYF
NA	TRBV18	TRBJ2-5	once	TGTGCCAGCTCACCTAGGGTCCAAGAGACCCAGTACTTC	CASSPRVQETQYF
NA	TRBV25-1	TRBJ1-6	few	TGTGCCAGGCCAGGCCCCCAGGCCCCTTCATATAATTCACCCCTCCACTTT	CARPGPQAPSYNSPLHF
NA	TRBV7-9	TRBJ2-1	NA	TGTGCCAGCAGCTCAAGGGACACCTACAATGAGCAGTTCTTC	CASSSRDTYNEQFF
NA	TRBV5-1	TRBJ2-7	NA	TGCGCCAGCAGCCCGGACAAGCCTTCCTACGAGCAGTACTTC	CASSPDKPSYEQYF
NA	TRBV6-5	TRBJ2-3	NA	TGTGCCAGCACCCGCCGGGTGGGGCAGGCAGATACGCAGTATTTT	CASTRRVGQADTQYF
NA	TRBV15	TRBJ2-7	once	TGTGCCACCAGCAGCCCTACAGGGAGAAGCGAGCAGTACTTC	CATSSPTGRSEQYF
TRBD2	TRBV3-1/TRBV3-2	TRBJ2-5	NA	TGTGCCAGCGGATTAGCGGGAGAAGAGACCCAGTACTTC	CASGLAGEETQYF
TRBD1	TRBV6-6	TRBJ1-2	NA	TGTGCCAGCAGCACCGGGACAGGTGACTATGGCTACACCTTC	CASSTGTGDYGYTF